This entry describes one T cell receptor (beta chain). These data belong to a study of blood T cell repertoires in COVID-19. Overall study context: PBMCs, B-cell-depleted T cells, or T cells were the source of the cDNA or gDNA that made up the material.

Authors' methods: Amplified reference gene primers provided the basis for estimating nucleated cell counts. Clones were read by immunoSEQ multiplex PCR, and TCRdb kept only the in-frame ones, dropping some. From that table come the V and J calls and clone size; the DNA was used to work out D and trimming. Of roughly 300,000 clones in the sample, just over 85% were seen once. Participants were aged about 18 to 100 years from approximately 25 US areas. In assigning cohorts, the study relied on participant-reported clinical history. The germline CDR1 and CDR2 sequences are LGHNA and YNFKEQ. With 2 bases removed from V and 8 bases from J, the gap between germline ends came to 10 bases. This CDR3 spans 13 amino acids.

The specimen sequenced was PBMCs or T cells enriched from blood (not recorded which). The source of this sequence is a woman under 30 who had recovered from COVID-19. The chain uses TRBV4-2 and TRBJ1-5; D perhaps matches TRBD1 (5 bases). In DNA, the CDR3 is TGTGCCAGCAGCCAACTGGGGGGTGAGCCCCAGCATTTT. It codes for CASSQLGGEPQHF.